This TCR beta chain is drawn from a study of untreated major depressive disorder (dated 2018 in TCRdb). With regard to the full study: In this cross-sectional case-control comparison, antidepressant-free major depressive disorder patients and individually matched non-depressed controls were compared on T cell phenotype and TCR repertoire. The sequencing was a follow-up to the differences in Vbeta 5.1, Vbeta 11 and Vbeta 22 usage that flow cytometry had picked up across the whole cohort. What the work shows at the level of the full study, not this receptor alone: The sequencing comparisons used one-tailed planned tests on only three preselected Vbeta families. Higher TRBV05-01 (Vbeta 5.1) usage among CD4+ T cells of depressed patients compared with controls was confirmed by sequencing, with p = 0.040 in a one-tailed test. A comparatively small study sample was produced by the strict matching and exclusion criteria, and the generalizability of findings was thereby limited. In every sequenced subject, the top five TRBV05-01 clones were all identified as private clones. TRBV25-01 and TRBV02-01 usage followed the flow-cytometry pattern but did not reach statistical significance in the sequencing data.

Details on this clone: The clone's antigen remains unknown. No base quality values were provided; no much bigger clone lies one nucleotide off.

Sequences LGHNA (CDR1) and YSLEER (CDR2) are obtained from the germline V gene. At the junction V is shortened by 3 bases and J by 3 bases, with 15 bases in between. The CDR3 runs 16 residues from the cysteine to the phenylalanine. Here the CDR3 DNA is all that survives: 48 bases in frame from base 1. For sex, age, current smoking status and body mass index, every depressed patient had a pairwise-matched non-depressed control. European descent was reported for all participants. A DSM-IV diagnosis of major depressive disorder and a Hamilton Rating Scale for Depression score of at least 18 were present in all patients. Patients had been free of any psychiatric medication, including antidepressants, for at least 8 weeks before enrollment. Depression severity among patients ranged from moderate to severe. Major medical conditions, Axis I/II comorbidities, regular medication or illicit drug use, and drinking over 100 g alcohol a week were all grounds for excluding any participant. About 29 ml of peripheral blood was collected into EDTA tubes from each participant. Using the BD IMag Human CD4 T Lymphocyte Enrichment Set, CD4+ T cells were purified from thawed PBMCs via magnetic negative selection. The CD4+ enrichment method typically yielded around 94% purity as confirmed by flow cytometry. TCRbeta sequencing was performed on a subgroup of roughly five case-control pairs selected blind to chemokine receptor expression and flow-cytometric repertoire skewing results. Every blood sample was taken in the morning at 8:00 a.m., after which PBMCs were separated out using Ficoll-Hypaque gradient centrifugation. PBMCs were cryopreserved by gradual cooling to -80 degrees C and were kept in liquid nitrogen until assay.

The Qiagen DNeasy Blood and Tissue Kit was used to extract total genomic DNA from purified CD4+ T cells. Using immunoSEQ immunosequencing protocols, the TCRbeta CDR3 region, as defined by IMGT, was amplified and sequenced. Under the source paper's analysis protocol: The immunoSEQ service preprocessed the raw sequence data to correct PCR and sequencing errors. After being loaded into the immunoSEQ Analyzer, the data underwent further analysis with VDJtools v1.0.7. The paired Wilcoxon signed-rank test was applied to assess differences between patients and controls. The clones in this table, taken by TCRdb from immuneACCESS, are in-frame only. Not every clone is retained; where verified, under half of the shortfall comes from an unresolved V gene, and the cause of the rest is unknown. Clonal size and the V and J genes are those of that table, whereas D and trimming came from the DNA. In all, the sample holds about 25,000 clones, and 90% to 95% of those were seen once. Roughly 0.72% of the sample rests with the top ten.

The clonotype was recovered from a woman aged 25-40 years with major depressive disorder. What was sequenced was CD4+ T cells from PBMCs. The chain is encoded by TRBV4-3 joined to TRBJ2-1; there is no confident call for the D gene. Here is the DNA: TGCGCCAGCAGCCAGGGGTTTGCTGAACGCTACAATGAGCAGTTCTTC. The encoded protein is CASSQGFAERYNEQFF.